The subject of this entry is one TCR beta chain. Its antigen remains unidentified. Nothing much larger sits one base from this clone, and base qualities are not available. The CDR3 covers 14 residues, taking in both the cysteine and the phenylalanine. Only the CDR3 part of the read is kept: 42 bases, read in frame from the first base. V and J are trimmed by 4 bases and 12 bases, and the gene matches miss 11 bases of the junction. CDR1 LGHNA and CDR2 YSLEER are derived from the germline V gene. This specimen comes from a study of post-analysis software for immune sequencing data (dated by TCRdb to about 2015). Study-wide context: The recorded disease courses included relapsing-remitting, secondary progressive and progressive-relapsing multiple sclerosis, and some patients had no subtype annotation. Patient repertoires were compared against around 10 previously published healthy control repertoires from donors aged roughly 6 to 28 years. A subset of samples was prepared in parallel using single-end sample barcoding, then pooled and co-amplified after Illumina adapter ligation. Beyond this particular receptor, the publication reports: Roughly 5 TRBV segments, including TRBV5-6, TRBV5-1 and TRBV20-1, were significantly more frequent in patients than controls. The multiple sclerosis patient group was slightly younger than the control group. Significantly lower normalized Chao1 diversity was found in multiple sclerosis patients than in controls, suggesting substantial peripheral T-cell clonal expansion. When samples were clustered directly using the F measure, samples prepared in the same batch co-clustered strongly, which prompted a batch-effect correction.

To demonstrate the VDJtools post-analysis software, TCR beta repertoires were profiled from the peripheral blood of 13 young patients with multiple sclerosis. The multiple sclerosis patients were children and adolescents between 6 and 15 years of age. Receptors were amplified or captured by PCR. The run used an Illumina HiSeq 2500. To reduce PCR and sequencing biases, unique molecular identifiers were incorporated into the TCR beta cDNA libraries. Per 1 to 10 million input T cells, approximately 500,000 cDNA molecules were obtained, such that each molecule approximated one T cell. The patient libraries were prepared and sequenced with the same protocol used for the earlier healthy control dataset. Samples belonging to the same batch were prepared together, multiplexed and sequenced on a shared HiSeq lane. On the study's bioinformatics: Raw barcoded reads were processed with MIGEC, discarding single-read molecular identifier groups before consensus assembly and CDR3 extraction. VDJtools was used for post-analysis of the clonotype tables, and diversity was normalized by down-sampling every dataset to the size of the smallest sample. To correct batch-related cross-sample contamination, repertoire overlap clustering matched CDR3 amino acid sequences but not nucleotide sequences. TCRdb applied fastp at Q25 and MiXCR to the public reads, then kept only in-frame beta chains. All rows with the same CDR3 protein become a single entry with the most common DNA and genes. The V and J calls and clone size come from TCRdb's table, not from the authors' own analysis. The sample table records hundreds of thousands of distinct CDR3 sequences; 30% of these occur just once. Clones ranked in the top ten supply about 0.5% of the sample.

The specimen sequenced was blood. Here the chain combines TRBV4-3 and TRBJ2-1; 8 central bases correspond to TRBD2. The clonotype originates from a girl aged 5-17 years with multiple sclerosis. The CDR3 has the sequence CASSPGGAGVRQFF. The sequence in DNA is TGCGCCAGCAGCCCTGGTGGAGCGGGGGTCAGGCAGTTCTTC.